This T cell receptor (beta chain) was recovered during a study of identical twins. Study-wide results and limits: Out-of-frame alpha sequences shared by twins were enriched for low generation probability.

Unique molecular identifiers were present on cDNA, and template switching added a universal primer site. One entry per CDR3 protein results from TCRdb running MiXCR on the 5' RACE reads. The table includes roughly 150,000 distinct CDR3 sequences, under 4.5% detected once. The CDR3 has 13 amino acids. Germline V gene sequence: CDR1 KGHDR, CDR2 SFDVKD. V dropped 5 bases and J dropped 4 bases, with 10 bases sitting between them. This clonotype was found many times. What it binds is unknown. The sequence was obtained from a man between 18 and 35 years old in good health. The source material was memory T cells sorted from blood. The J gene is TRBJ2-5, the V gene TRBV24-1; D unresolved. The CDR3 sequence: CATSGAGRETQYF. The CDR3 DNA sequence: TGTGCCACCAGTGGGGCAGGTCGAGAGACCCAGTACTTC.